This T cell receptor beta chain was identified in a study of cytomegalovirus exposure and HLA in healthy donors. Regarding the study as a whole: Later analysis suggested most CMV-associated TCR beta chains were HLA-restricted.

Germline lookup yields CDR1 MNHEY and CDR2 SVGAGI. V lost 10 bases to trimming and J lost 5 bases; unmatched junction nucleotides: 7. The CDR3 contains 13 residues. With respect to this clone: The antigen remains unidentified.

At collection, donors were nominally healthy, but unrecorded immune exposures were probable. Amplification used 60 Vbeta primers and 13 Jbeta primers. TCRdb's table, derived via immunoSEQ multiplex PCR, lists solely in-frame clones and lacks some. This table has 180,000 or so clones, about 80% appearing once. This receptor was identified in a woman aged 30 to 39 in good health and CMV-seropositive. The chain has TRBV6-5 and TRBJ1-2, with 10 bases aligning to TRBD1. The sequencing sample was made of PBMCs. CDR3 loop: CATGQGIGYGYTF. The DNA of the CDR3 is TGTGCCACGGGACAGGGGATCGGGTATGGCTACACCTTC.